The 31 T cell receptor beta chains presented below share a single source sample, sequenced in a study of cytomegalovirus exposure and HLA in healthy donors. With 60 Vbeta and 13 Jbeta primers, the PCR was carried out. Generated by immunoSEQ multiplex PCR, the TCRdb table keeps only in-frame clones and is missing some. The table lists 250,000 to 350,000 clones, 75% to 90% of them singletons. The sequenced sample was PBMCs. These receptors were collected from a man aged 35 to 55 in good health and CMV-seropositive.

This clone was recorded once. The chain combines TRBV4-1 with TRBJ2-5, with no clear D. The germline V gene has CDR1 MGHRA and CDR2 YSYEKL. The V and J ends lost 0 bases and 4 bases respectively, with 9 bases between them. This CDR3 is built from 14 residues. In DNA, the CDR3 is TGCGCCAGCAGCCAAGATCAGTGGAGAGAGACCCAGTACTTC. This encodes CASSQDQWRETQYF.

This rearrangement joins TRBV28 to TRBJ2-1; tentative D call: TRBD1 (6 bases). Germline lookup yields CDR1 MDHEN and CDR2 SYDVKM. The CDR3 loop spans 14 amino acids. Trimming took off 2 bases at V and 3 bases at J, with 8 bases between the two ends. The CDR3 spells CASSLQGLYNEQFF. CDR3 sequence (DNA): TGTGCCAGCAGTTTACAGGGGCTCTACAATGAGCAGTTCTTC.

The chain joins TRBV6-6 to TRBJ2-7; unclear D gene. The CDR3 spans 16 residues. Trimming stripped 0 bases from V and 0 bases from J, with 12 bases between. In germline, CDR1 is MNHNY, CDR2 SVGAGI (reference sequence). The CDR3 DNA follows: TGTGCCAGCAGTTACTCATCCTCAGCGCCCTCCTACGAGCAGTACTTC. Its protein product is CASSYSSSAPSYEQYF.

The V and J genes are TRBV7-6 and TRBJ2-3; D is perhaps TRBD2 (6 bases). Germline-derived CDR1 and CDR2 are SGHVS and FNYEAQ. The CDR3 contains 15 residues. Trimming removed 5 bases at V and 2 bases at J, with 14 bases between. CDR3 nucleotide sequence: TGTGCCAGCAGCGCAGGACTATCCTACACAGATACGCAGTATTTT. It codes for CASSAGLSYTDTQYF. Combining the CDR3 with reference TRBV7-6 and TRBJ2-3 gives the whole variable domain GAGVSQSPRYKVTKRGQDVALRCDPISGHVSLYWYRQALGQGPEFLTYFNYEAQQDKSGLPNDRFSAERPEGSISTLTIQRTEQRDSAMYRCASSAGLSYTDTQYFGPGTRLTVL.

The rearrangement joins TRBV28 to TRBJ2-7, with 7 positions matching TRBD1. J was trimmed by 2 bases and V by 8 bases; bases with no gene match: 9. The CDR3 length is 14 residues. CDR1 and CDR2 from the germline V gene are MDHEN and SYDVKM. The CDR3 spells CASVEDRPPYEQYF. The CDR3 DNA sequence: TGTGCCAGCGTAGAGGACAGGCCCCCCTACGAGCAGTACTTC. The whole variable domain, remainder taken from reference TRBV28 and TRBJ2-7, is DVKVTQSSRYLVKRTGEKVFLECVQDMDHENMFWYRQDPGLGLRLIYFSYDVKMKEKGDIPEGYSVSREKKERFSLILESASTNQTSMYLCASVEDRPPYEQYFGPGTRLTVT.

This chain connects TRBV4-2 to TRBJ2-2; 7 bases line up with TRBD2. V trimming: 2 bases; J trimming: 6 bases; junction bases outside the gene matches: 6. The germline CDR1 and CDR2 sequences are LGHNA and YNFKEQ. CDR3 length equals 15 residues. The CDR3 is CASSQLAAQAGELFF. The CDR3 DNA follows: TGTGCCAGCAGCCAACTAGCGGCACAGGCCGGGGAGCTGTTTTTT.

The chain has TRBV6-1 and TRBJ2-5; 11 bases map to TRBD1. V lost 5 bases to trimming and J lost 5 bases; unmatched junction nucleotides: 7. The CDR3 has 15 amino acids. Germline loops: CDR1 MNHNS, CDR2 SASEGT. Here the CDR3 DNA reads TGTGCCAGCAGTAGGAGGACAGGGGGCAGGGAGACCCAGTACTTC. It translates to CASSRRTGGRETQYF.

The V call is TRBV7-2, the J call TRBJ1-2; 8 bases agree with TRBD1. The CDR3 spans 15 residues. The germline V gene encodes CDR1 SGHTA and CDR2 FQGNSA. Trimming took 4 bases from V and 5 from J; bases not matched to a gene: 9. This CDR3 reads CASSSTAGTGYGYTF. CDR3 in DNA: TGTGCCAGCAGCTCAACAGCCGGGACAGGATATGGCTACACCTTC.

A single count supports this clone. The chain couples TRBV7-3 to TRBJ1-1, with a weak D call TRBD1 (5 bases). In germline, CDR1 is SGHTA, CDR2 FQGTGA. V shed 0 bases and J shed 1 base, with 12 bases lying between them. The CDR3 extends over 16 amino acids. CDR3 residues: CASSLTGGQTNTEAFF. The CDR3 DNA sequence: TGTGCCAGCAGCTTAACTGGTGGACAAACGAACACTGAAGCTTTCTTT.

V and J are TRBV4-1 and TRBJ2-1; D ambiguous. The CDR3 consists of 14 residues. The germline V gene has CDR1 MGHRA and CDR2 YSYEKL. The ends were cut back, 4 bases at V and 8 bases at J, with 15 bases in the middle. The CDR3 region has the DNA TGCGCCAGCAGCCCACCAGAACAGCCGTATGAGCAGTTCTTC. Translation: CASSPPEQPYEQFF.

The V and J genes are TRBV19 and TRBJ2-5; 7 bases map to TRBD1. The J call may be incorrect, as the DNA end agrees better with TRBJ2-7. CDR1 and CDR2 (germline): LNHDA, SQIVND (reference sequence). The CDR3 contains 14 residues. CDR3 sequence (DNA): TGTGCCAGTAGTACGGACAGGCGGGCCTACGAGCAGTACTTC. This gives the protein CASSTDRRAYEQYF.

The chain has TRBV5-1 and TRBJ1-4; D is possibly TRBD1 (5 bases). V gave up 3 bases and J gave up 7 bases, with 16 bases separating them. Germline loops: CDR1 SGHRS, CDR2 YFSETQ. The CDR3 is 15 residues long. For the CDR3, the DNA is TGCGCCAGCAGCTCGGGGGATATAGAATTTGAAAAACTGTTTTTT. Amino acids: CASSSGDIEFEKLFF.

This chain uses TRBV6-5 with TRBJ2-7, with 8 nucleotides matching TRBD1. Trimming at V came to 1 base and at J to 4 bases, leaving 3 bases not matched to a gene. This CDR3 has 14 amino acids. Germline CDR1 and CDR2: MNHEY and SVGAGI. The CDR3 DNA is TGTGCCAGCAGTTACTACGGGACAGGTTACGAGCAGTACTTC. As protein: CASSYYGTGYEQYF.

The chain couples TRBV5-1 to TRBJ2-3, with D tentatively TRBD2 (5 bases). The CDR3 contains 11 residues. V was cut by 3 bases and J by 13 bases, with 12 bases left in between. The germline V gene has CDR1 SGHRS and CDR2 YFSETQ. The CDR3 bases are TGCGCCAGCAGCTCTGGCCGGCGGGAGTATTTT. This translates into CASSSGRREYF.

The chain couples TRBV5-1 to TRBJ1-2; 7 positions match TRBD1. The CDR3 sequence is 14 residues long. V dropped 2 bases and J dropped 8; count of bases not matched to a gene: 9. Germline CDR1 and CDR2: SGHRS and YFSETQ. DNA for the CDR3: TGCGCCAGCAGCTTATTGACAGGGAGAGACGGCTACACCTTC. It codes for CASSLLTGRDGYTF.

The chain recombines TRBV5-1 with TRBJ2-1, with D uncertain. Trimming removed 4 bases from V and 2 bases from J, with 7 bases in between. The length of the CDR3 is 13 residues. The germline V gene encodes CDR1 SGHRS and CDR2 YFSETQ. The CDR3: CASSADTYNEQFF. CDR3 coding DNA: TGCGCCAGCAGCGCTGACACCTACAATGAGCAGTTCTTC.

The chain uses TRBV19 and TRBJ1-2, with TRBD1 matching 7 bases. Germline-derived CDR1 and CDR2 are LNHDA and SQIVND (reference sequence). The ends lost 5 bases at V and 4 bases at J; junction bases unmatched: 7. The CDR3 contains 14 residues. DNA of the CDR3: TGTGCCAGTAGTCGTGACAGGGTAACCTATGGCTACACCTTC. Residues: CASSRDRVTYGYTF.

The V and J genes are TRBV5-6 and TRBJ2-7; unclear D gene. This CDR3 spans 13 amino acids. The germline V gene encodes CDR1 SGHDT and CDR2 YYEEEE. V dropped 1 base and J dropped 6 bases, with 11 bases sitting between them. CDR3 sequence: CASSLSPGSEQYF. The CDR3 bases are TGTGCCAGCAGCTTGAGTCCAGGATCCGAGCAGTACTTC.

The rearrangement joins TRBV27 to TRBJ2-7, with a tentative D call TRBD1 (6 bases). Trimming took off 5 bases at V and 5 bases at J, with 31 bases between the two ends. Germline V gene sequence: CDR1 MNHEY, CDR2 SMNVEV (reference sequence). This CDR3 contains 19 residues. CDR3 DNA sequence: TGTGCCAGCAGTACATATACAGTGGGACAAAGAACGAGGGTTGACGAGCAGTACTTC. Translating it yields CASSTYTVGQRTRVDEQYF.

Turning to this clone: One end of the junction varies from germline; a read error may be responsible. This chain uses TRBV7-9 with TRBJ2-1; D not resolved. This CDR3 contains 12 residues. Germline values: CDR1 SEHNR, CDR2 FQNEAQ (reference sequence). The CDR3 protein is CSSSPLADEQFF. The CDR3 DNA is TGTTCCAGCAGCCCCCTCGCGGATGAGCAGTTCTTC.

The chain recombines TRBV19 with TRBJ2-3; no reliable D call. The CDR3 sequence is 15 residues long. V shed 7 bases and J shed 0 bases, with 14 bases lying between them. Per the germline V gene, CDR1 is LNHDA and CDR2 is SQIVND (reference sequence). The CDR3 DNA sequence: TGTGCCAGTACCACGACATGGCAGAGCACAGATACGCAGTATTTT. This codes for CASTTTWQSTDTQYF. The full variable domain, its missing parts supplied by reference TRBV19 and TRBJ2-3, is DGGITQSPKYLFRKEGQNVTLSCEQNLNHDAMYWYRQDPGQGLRLIYYSQIVNDFQKGDIAEGYSVSREKKESFPLTVTSAQKNPTAFYLCASTTTWQSTDTQYFGPGTRLTVL.

The CDR3 here is CASSLNPTGPDTQYF. In DNA, the CDR3 is TGTGCCAGCAGCTTGAATCCTACAGGGCCAGATACGCAGTATTTT. The gene calls are TRBV28 and TRBJ2-3, with D possibly TRBD1 on 6 matching bases. V was cut by 6 bases and J by 4 bases, with 17 bases left in between. This CDR3 has 15 amino acids. Germline CDR1 MDHEN, CDR2 SYDVKM.

This chain connects TRBV28 to TRBJ1-5; possibly TRBD1 for D (6 bases). This CDR3 has 14 residues. V lost 8 bases, J lost 6 bases, and 17 bases lay in between. Germline V CDR1 and CDR2: MDHEN, SYDVKM. The CDR3 bases are TGTGCCAGCCGCCGCGGGGGCCATGCTCAGCCCCAGCATTTT. Translated, it gives CASRRGGHAQPQHF.

This clone appeared a few times. V and J are TRBV4-1 and TRBJ2-1; 12 bases match TRBD2. The CDR3 covers 16 residues. J lost 8 bases, V lost 3 bases, and 8 bases had no gene match. Germline V gives CDR1 MGHRA, CDR2 YSYEKL. In nucleotides, the CDR3 is TGCGCCAGCAGCCAGGGCGTGACTAGCGGGAGATATGAGCAGTTCTTC. Translating it yields CASSQGVTSGRYEQFF.

V usage is TRBV28 and J usage is TRBJ2-7; 7 bases agree with TRBD1. From germline, CDR1 is MDHEN and CDR2 SYDVKM. J gave up 2 bases and V 1 base, and 11 bases lay outside the gene matches. The CDR3 extends over 17 amino acids. CDR3 in DNA: TGTGCCAGCAGTTTATCGCCCCGACAGGGAAACACCTACGAGCAGTACTTC. Translated: CASSLSPRQGNTYEQYF.

This chain connects TRBV19 to TRBJ1-1, with a possible D match to TRBD1 (6 bases). Germline values: CDR1 LNHDA, CDR2 SQIVND (reference sequence). The CDR3 is 17 amino acids. V was cut by 3 bases and J by 2 bases, with 19 bases left in between. As DNA, the CDR3 is TGTGCCAGTAGTATTAAGGAGATCAGGGGATTAAACACTGAAGCTTTCTTT. Protein: CASSIKEIRGLNTEAFF.

This chain connects TRBV15 to TRBJ1-4; 7 bases map to TRBD1. The V gene's germline CDR1 is LNHNV and CDR2 YYDKDF (reference sequence). This CDR3 has 16 amino acids. V lost 4 bases to trimming and J lost 3 bases; unmatched junction nucleotides: 8. The CDR3 DNA reads TGTGCCACCAGCACTACTGCCAGGGGGTCTAATGAAAAACTGTTTTTT. This translates into CATSTTARGSNEKLFF.

This clone came up once. The gene calls are TRBV5-1 and TRBJ2-3, with 10 bases fitting TRBD2. The CDR3 is 15 residues long. V was clipped by 2 bases and J by 2 bases; unmatched bases: 2. Per the germline V gene, CDR1 is SGHRS and CDR2 is YFSETQ. CDR3 amino acids: CASSFSGRNTDTQYF. The CDR3 bases are TGCGCCAGCAGCTTTAGCGGGAGGAACACAGATACGCAGTATTTT.

This clone was picked up a small number of times. The chain has TRBV5-3 and TRBJ2-7, with D tentatively TRBD2 (5 bases). Being an ORF, TRBV5-3 has a function that is uncertain. Between the trimmed V and J ends, which lost 4 bases and 4 bases, there was a span of 21 bases. The CDR3 is made up of 16 amino acids. The DNA of the CDR3 is TGTGCCAGAAGCCCTCCCCGGGGTGGGTTCTGGTACGAGCAGTACTTC. Its translation: CARSPPRGGFWYEQYF.

The CDR3 DNA sequence: TGTGCCAGCAGTGGGGCCGGGACAGGGAATCAGCCCCAGCATTTT. It yields the protein CASSGAGTGNQPQHF. J is TRBJ1-5 and V is TRBV6-5; TRBD1 matches at 9 bases. Germline V lookup: CDR1 MNHEY, CDR2 SVGAGI. This CDR3 has 15 residues. V trimming: 5 bases; J trimming: 4 bases; junction bases outside the gene matches: 6.

The chain is built from TRBV15 and TRBJ2-1; TRBD2 matches 14 bases. Germline lookup yields CDR1 LNHNV and CDR2 YYDKDF (reference sequence). The CDR3 extends over 15 amino acids. V shed 5 bases and J 7 bases; nucleotides not matched to a gene: 4. The CDR3 region has the DNA TGTGCCACCAGCGCCCGGACTAGCGGGAGGAATGAGCAGTTCTTC. It translates to CATSARTSGRNEQFF.